These 15 T cell receptor beta chains were sequenced from one sample in a study of shared clonotypes between healthy human individuals. In the naive CD8 group, cells lacked CD45RO and were positively selected for CCR7, so terminally differentiated effector memory CD45RA+ cells were left out. The repertoire was sequenced with immunoSEQ multiplex PCR; TCRdb's copy has only in-frame clones and lacks some. The sample has millions of clones, about 95% seen once. Sequencing was carried out using naive CD8+ T cells sorted from blood. The receptors derive from a man aged 18 to 29 in good health.

The CDR3 reads CASSPTGLGETQYF. The CDR3, as DNA: TGTGCCAGCAGCCCCACGGGATTGGGAGAGACCCAGTACTTC. The rearrangement links TRBV7-9 to TRBJ2-5; weak D call: TRBD2 (5 bases). Per the germline V gene, CDR1 is SEHNR and CDR2 is FQNEAQ (reference sequence). V was cut by 5 bases and J by 4 bases, with 14 bases left in between. The CDR3 is made up of 14 amino acids.

V and J are TRBV6-4 and TRBJ2-7; 7 positions match TRBD1. The CDR3 runs to 15 residues. With V trimmed by 2 bases and J by 6 bases, 10 bases remained unmatched. Germline CDR1 is MRHNA and CDR2 is SNTAGT. The CDR3 DNA is TGTGCCAGCAGTGACCAAGACAGGGAGATGGGCGAGCAGTACTTC. Translation gives CASSDQDREMGEQYF.

The chain employs TRBV2 and TRBJ2-3, with 12 bases identical to TRBD2. This CDR3 comprises 16 residues. Per the germline V gene, CDR1 is SNHLY and CDR2 is FYNNEI. The trim removed 1 base at V and 4 bases at J, leaving 3 bases unmatched. The DNA of the CDR3 is TGTGCCAGCAGTGAAGATGGACTAGCGGGATCAGATACGCAGTATTTT. This translates into CASSEDGLAGSDTQYF.

The chain links TRBV30 to TRBJ1-1, with a weak D call TRBD1 (6 bases). Germline assignment: CDR1 GTSNPN and CDR2 SVGIG (reference sequence). V was cut by 7 bases and J by 5 bases, with 17 bases left in between. This CDR3 has 13 residues. Written as DNA, the CDR3 is TGTGCCTTTGGGGAAAGGGGGAGGACTGAAGCTTTCTTT. This encodes CAFGERGRTEAFF.

Worth noting for this clone: The identical CDR3 is also encoded by other nucleotide sequences in the sample. The chain links TRBV28 to TRBJ2-5; TRBD2 matches at 9 bases. There are 15 residues in the CDR3. V dropped 2 bases and J dropped 5; count of bases not matched to a gene: 6. The germline V gene encodes CDR1 MDHEN and CDR2 SYDVKM. CDR3 nucleotides: TGTGCCAGCAGTTTACTGGCGGGGGGGCGCGAGACCCAGTACTTC. Translating it yields CASSLLAGGRETQYF.

The gene calls are TRBV4-3 and TRBJ2-7; D is unclear. V gave up 6 bases and J gave up 0 bases, with 12 bases separating them. Germline CDR1 is LGHNA and CDR2 is YSLEER. The CDR3 loop spans 14 amino acids. The CDR3 reads CASSPTRISYEQYF. The CDR3 coding sequence is TGCGCCAGCAGTCCTACACGAATCTCCTACGAGCAGTACTTC.

J is TRBJ1-2 and V is TRBV5-6; 7 nucleotides align to TRBD1. The CDR3 loop spans 16 amino acids. J was trimmed by 1 base and V by 4 bases; bases with no gene match: 10. Germline CDR1 and CDR2: SGHDT and YYEEEE. This CDR3 is CASSPGQNPFNYGYTF. CDR3 sequence (DNA): TGTGCCAGCAGCCCGGGACAGAATCCCTTTAACTATGGCTACACCTTC.

The rearrangement links TRBV6-5 to TRBJ2-5; D may be TRBD1 (6 bases). With 2 bases removed from V and 5 bases from J, the gap between germline ends came to 12 bases. The CDR3 is 14 amino acids. Per the germline V gene, CDR1 is MNHEY and CDR2 is SVGAGI. CDR3 protein: CASSYTQGTETQYF. Here the CDR3 DNA reads TGTGCCAGCAGTTACACACAGGGAACGGAGACCCAGTACTTC.

The chain uses TRBV2 and TRBJ2-5; the D gene is possibly TRBD2 (5 bases). The CDR3 consists of 15 residues. V gave up 0 bases and J gave up 5 bases, with 13 bases separating them. The germline V gene encodes CDR1 SNHLY and CDR2 FYNNEI. The CDR3 nucleotides are TGTGCCAGCAGTGAAGCAAGAGGGTTGGTGGAGACCCAGTACTTC. This gives the protein CASSEARGLVETQYF.

This chain uses TRBV6-1 with TRBJ2-3, with a tentative D call TRBD1 (6 bases). Between the trimmed V and J ends, which lost 4 bases and 2 bases, there was a span of 19 bases. Germline CDR1 reads MNHNS; CDR2 reads SASEGT. This CDR3 comprises 17 residues. CDR3: CASSVQPGWGLTDTQYF. CDR3 sequence (DNA): TGTGCCAGCAGTGTCCAGCCCGGGTGGGGGCTCACAGATACGCAGTATTTT.

The rearrangement links TRBV28 to TRBJ2-3; maybe TRBD2 (6 bases). Trimming stripped 0 bases from V and 0 bases from J, with 13 bases between. The length of the CDR3 is 17 residues. CDR1 and CDR2 from the germline V gene are MDHEN and SYDVKM. CDR3 residues: CASSLWGTLSSTDTQYF. CDR3 coding DNA: TGTGCCAGCAGTTTATGGGGGACTTTGTCTAGCACAGATACGCAGTATTTT. The full variable domain, in which reference TRBV28 and TRBJ2-3 provide the parts outside the CDR3, is DVKVTQSSRYLVKRTGEKVFLECVQDMDHENMFWYRQDPGLGLRLIYFSYDVKMKEKGDIPEGYSVSREKKERFSLILESASTNQTSMYLCASSLWGTLSSTDTQYFGPGTRLTVL.

The gene calls are TRBV27 and TRBJ2-7, with 11 bases fitting TRBD2. J gave up 4 bases and V 7 bases, and 6 bases lay outside the gene matches. Germline CDR1 is MNHEY and CDR2 is SMNVEV (reference sequence). CDR3 length equals 14 residues. CDR3 sequence: CASKIGLAGYEQYF. The CDR3 DNA follows: TGTGCCAGCAAAATCGGACTAGCGGGTTACGAGCAGTACTTC.

The V and J genes are TRBV7-9 and TRBJ1-1; D gene ambiguous. The V gene's germline CDR1 is SEHNR and CDR2 FQNEAQ (reference sequence). V was pared by 8 bases and J by 4 bases, with 11 bases between. The CDR3 is 12 amino acids. CDR3 coding DNA: TGTGCCAGCCATGCGGAGTCCACTGAAGCTTTCTTT. This codes for CASHAESTEAFF.

The V and J genes are TRBV6-6 and TRBJ1-1; D is undetermined. V gave up 6 bases and J gave up 8 bases, with 16 bases separating them. Germline V gene sequence: CDR1 MNHNY, CDR2 SVGAGI (reference sequence). The CDR3 runs 13 residues. The CDR3 bases are TGTGCCAGCAGCCCGGGAGAGGCGGGGGAAGCTTTCTTT. It yields the protein CASSPGEAGEAFF.

The chain is built from TRBV27 and TRBJ2-6; 11 nucleotides agree with TRBD1. The trim removed 5 bases at V and 4 bases at J, leaving 10 bases unmatched. Germline CDR1 and CDR2: MNHEY and SMNVEV (reference sequence). This CDR3 comprises 18 residues. CDR3 residues: CASSHSGTGGSGANVLTF. The DNA of the CDR3 is TGTGCCAGCAGTCACTCCGGGACAGGGGGATCCGGGGCCAACGTCCTGACTTTC.